The T cell receptor (beta chain) under discussion was sequenced for a study of a mutant IDH1 vaccine in newly diagnosed glioma. For this clone: Its target is unknown.

Time point of the sample: week 35, safety follow-up. Alongside topical imiquimod, each dose of vaccine comprised 300 ug of mutant IDH1 20-mer peptide. Using immunoSEQ multiplex PCR, the repertoire was profiled, and TCRdb retains in-frame clones only, with some absent. The table lists roughly 32,000 clones, roughly 80% of them singletons. The sequence was collected from a woman under 30 with glioma. The sample was PBMCs, taken from a glioma patient whose treatment included an IDH1 peptide vaccine.

The CDR3 sequence: CASSPRTLARYEQYF. Written as DNA, the CDR3 is TGTGCCAGCAGTCCCCGAACCTTAGCCAGATACGAGCAGTACTTC. V gene TRBV28 combines with J gene TRBJ2-7, with D uncertain. The germline CDR1 and CDR2 sequences are MDHEN and SYDVKM. This CDR3 region has 15 residues. V lost 5 bases and J lost 4, with 18 bases in between.